This record concerns one T cell receptor beta chain sequence. Its antigen is still unknown. These data belong to a study of blood T cells in healthy people across ages. Whole-study context: About one barcoded beta molecule per two T cells was captured by template switching. Whole-study results and caveats: Naive and antigen-experienced cells could not be conclusively compared, given unsorted PBMCs.

It was with a sample-barcoded 5' primer and a J-beta primer mix that a second PCR of about 6 to 11 cycles was run. Each CDR3 protein is one row after TCRdb ran MiXCR on the 5' RACE reads. This table has some 900,000 distinct CDR3 sequences, approximately 49% appearing once. The sequence derives from a man between 25 and 39 years old in good health. The sample consisted of blood.

This CDR3 reads CAISARRDQETQYF. DNA of the CDR3: TGTGCCATCAGTGCTAGGAGAGACCAAGAGACCCAGTACTTC. The chain is built from TRBV10-3 and TRBJ2-5; no definite D call. Per germline, CDR1 ENHRY and CDR2 SYGVKD. The CDR3 has 14 amino acids. V lost 4 bases to trimming and J lost 0 bases, with 9 bases between them.